Each of the 30 T cell receptor beta chains below was sequenced from the same sample in a study of regulatory T cells in long-lasting Graves disease. Time point specified: newly diagnosed GD, antithyroid drugs for less than 3 months. From RNA extracted from PBMCs, the TCR library was made. Both iRepertoire HTBI primers and Arm-PCR of CDR3 regions were used to build the TCR beta libraries. From the multiplex PCR reads, TCRdb called clonotypes with MiXCR, one entry per CDR3 protein. The profile shows about 620,000 distinct CDR3 sequences, approximately 15% of them singletons. The same data also contributed to another study, on T cells in Graves' hyperthyroidism and ophthalmopathy.

The material sequenced was peripheral blood mononuclear cells (PBMCs), taken at new diagnosis, from a patient treated with antithyroid drugs. These receptors originate from a woman under 40 with Graves disease.

The table lists this clonotype with many counts. The chain couples TRBV28 to TRBJ1-1; 7 bases map to TRBD1. With 3 bases clipped from V and 0 bases from J, the junction kept 16 bases outside the gene matches. Germline V gene sequence: CDR1 MDHEN, CDR2 SYDVKM. The CDR3 runs 19 residues. The CDR3 region is CASSLGGTGAAGLNTEAFF. In nucleotides, the CDR3 is TGTGCCAGCAGTTTGGGGGGTACAGGGGCTGCGGGATTGAACACTGAAGCTTTCTTT.

The gene calls are TRBV12-3 or TRBV12-4 and TRBJ2-4; no reliable D call. CDR3 length: 14 residues. V shed 5 bases and J shed 2 bases, with 10 bases lying between them. The CDR3 nucleotides are TGTGCCAGCAGTAGTCATTGGACCAAAAACATTCAGTACTTC. Translated, it gives CASSSHWTKNIQYF.

This clonotype was found many times. The chain couples TRBV3-1 to TRBJ2-6; the match to TRBD1 covers 8 bases. The CDR3 is made up of 15 amino acids. Germline lookup yields CDR1 LGHDT and CDR2 YNNKEL (reference sequence). V gave up 3 bases and J gave up 2 bases; unmatched junction bases: 0. The CDR3 region has the DNA TGTGCCAGCAGCCAGACAGGGGCTGGGGCCAACGTCCTGACTTTC. Translated: CASSQTGAGANVLTF.

The chain carries TRBV27 and TRBJ2-7, with D tentatively TRBD1 or TRBD2 (5 bases each). The CDR3 has 15 residues. Trimming removed 6 bases from V and 5 bases from J, with 20 bases in between. Looked up from germline, CDR1 is MNHEY and CDR2 is SMNVEV (reference sequence). CDR3 sequence (DNA): TGTGCCAGCAGGCCTCTCTGGGGGTTTTTCGACGAGCAGTACTTC. As protein: CASRPLWGFFDEQYF.

This clonotype was seen repeatedly, ten times or more. The rearrangement links TRBV7-3 to TRBJ2-7; 8 positions agree with TRBD1. V shed 4 bases, J shed 6 bases, and the junction held 8 bases outside the gene matches. CDR3 size: 14 residues. The germline CDR1 and CDR2 sequences are SGHTA and FQGTGA. The CDR3 DNA reads as TGTGCCAGCAGCTCCACGGACAGGGCGGCCGAGCAGTACTTC. It yields the protein CASSSTDRAAEQYF.

The chain employs TRBV12-3 or TRBV12-4 and TRBJ1-6; no clear D gene. CDR3 length equals 14 residues. Deletions cut 7 bases from V and 5 bases from J, with 12 bases between. CDR3 in DNA: TGTGCCAGCAAACAAGGCAGAAATAATTCACCCCTCCACTTT. Its translation is CASKQGRNNSPLHF.

The V and J genes are TRBV5-1 and TRBJ1-5; 10 bases are shared with TRBD1. Trimming at V came to 3 bases and at J to 1 base, leaving 4 bases not matched to a gene. This CDR3 is built from 16 residues. Germline CDR1 reads SGHRS; CDR2 reads YFSETQ. The CDR3 here is CASSSGQGNSNQPQHF. DNA of the CDR3: TGCGCCAGCAGCTCGGGACAGGGGAACAGCAATCAGCCCCAGCATTTT.

A word on this clonotype: A read error is possible here, since a much larger clone lies one base away. The chain has TRBV6-1 and TRBJ1-2; no firm D call. Germline loops: CDR1 MNHNS, CDR2 SASEGT. CDR3 length: 15 residues. The V end lost 7 bases, the J end lost 2 bases, and 17 bases lay between the germline ends. CDR3 coding DNA: TGTGCCAGCAATAGAGTTGTAGACGGAAACTATGGCTACACCTTC. Translation: CASNRVVDGNYGYTF.

Worth noting for this clonotype: This clone may be a read error of a much larger clone one base away. This chain links TRBV20-1 with TRBJ2-1; 8 nucleotides agree with TRBD2. The CDR3 spans 16 residues. The V segment lost 3 bases and the J segment 0 bases; nucleotides outside the gene matches: 7. Germline V gene lookup returns CDR1 DFQATT and CDR2 SNEGSKA (reference sequence). In DNA form, the CDR3 reads TGCAGTGCTAGTGGGTCAAGCGGGAGCTCCTACAATGAGCAGTTCTTC. Translation gives CSASGSSGSSYNEQFF.

This clonotype was seen ten or more times. This chain uses TRBV11-2 with TRBJ2-1, with D perhaps assigned TRBD1 or TRBD2 (6 bases each). This CDR3 contains 13 residues. Germline CDR1 SGHAT, CDR2 FQNNGV. The ends were cut back, 7 bases at V and 6 bases at J, with 13 bases in the middle. The CDR3 protein is CASNNPGANEQFF. CDR3 nucleotides: TGTGCCAGCAATAACCCGGGGGCCAATGAGCAGTTCTTC.

This clonotype was seen a few times. This sequence joins TRBV6-1 and TRBJ1-5, with D hard to call. Germline V lookup: CDR1 MNHNS, CDR2 SASEGT. CDR3 length equals 17 residues. Deletions cut 8 bases from V and 0 bases from J, with 20 bases between. Here the CDR3 reads CASGLEQTSFSNQPQHF. The DNA of the CDR3 is TGTGCCAGCGGATTGGAACAGACTTCATTTAGCAATCAGCCCCAGCATTTT.

The chain has TRBV5-1 and TRBJ1-4; TRBD1 aligns across 7 bases. V lost 0 bases and J lost 7; bases outside the gene matches: 9. The CDR3 has 16 residues. Germline CDR1 is SGHRS and CDR2 is YFSETQ. CDR3 DNA sequence: TGCGCCAGCAGCTTGGGCCTTCAGGGGGAATTTGAAAAACTGTTTTTT. This translates into CASSLGLQGEFEKLFF.

In the case of this clonotype: Its ends do not fully match the called genes, so a read error is possible. The rearrangement links TRBV19 to TRBJ1-1; D is perhaps TRBD1 (5 bases). The CDR3 length is 14 residues. Germline CDR1 and CDR2: LNHDA and SQIVND (reference sequence). The CDR3 DNA reads TGTACCAGTACCTATTCTGGGGGTGGCACTGAAGCTTTCTTT. Translated: CTSTYSGGGTEAFF.

This clonotype was detected ten times or more. V usage is TRBV28 and J usage is TRBJ2-7; D not certain. CDR1 is MDHEN, CDR2 SYDVKM, per germline. The CDR3 has 15 amino acids. V gave up 1 base and J gave up 4 bases, with 14 bases separating them. CDR3 bases: TGTGCCAGCAGTTTATTGTTGGAACAAGGTTACGAGCAGTACTTC. This sequence encodes CASSLLLEQGYEQYF.

The table lists this clonotype with many counts. The chain joins TRBV5-5 to TRBJ2-2, with D possibly being TRBD1 or TRBD2 (6 bases each). Looked up from germline, CDR1 is SGHKS and CDR2 is YYEKEE (reference sequence). This CDR3 comprises 16 residues. Deletions cut 0 bases from V and 5 bases from J, with 14 bases between. Here the CDR3 reads CASSLARQGRTGELFF. DNA of the CDR3: TGTGCCAGCAGCTTGGCCAGGCAGGGGAGGACCGGGGAGCTGTTTTTT.

The chain links TRBV7-9 to TRBJ1-4; TRBD1 is a possible D gene (5 bases). The CDR3 covers 14 residues. CDR1 SEHNR and CDR2 FQNEAQ come from the germline V gene (reference sequence). V was shortened by 5 bases and J by 8 bases, with 15 bases between the two germline ends. CDR3 in DNA: TGTGCCAGCAGCCTGGGGAGGGGCAGCGAAAAACTGTTTTTT. Protein product: CASSLGRGSEKLFF.

Concerning this clonotype: With a much larger clone just one base away, this may be a read error. The V and J genes are TRBV12-5 and TRBJ2-1, with 10 positions matching TRBD1. TRBJ2-5 matches the DNA end more closely, so the J call is doubtful. In germline, CDR1 is LGHNT, CDR2 FRNRAP. The CDR3 runs to 18 residues. DNA of the CDR3: TGTGCTAGTGGCCCATCCTCCACGACAGGGGGCGGCGGAGAGACCCAGTACTTC. Amino acids: CASGPSSTTGGGGETQYF.

At least ten counts were recorded for this clonotype. The chain recombines TRBV10-3 with TRBJ2-3; no clear D. Trimming left V 3 bases short and J 0 bases short, with 13 bases between. CDR1 and CDR2 from the germline V gene are ENHRY and SYGVKD. The length of the CDR3 is 16 residues. In DNA, the CDR3 is TGTGCCATCAGTGAAGGTGCGGTGTCTAGCACAGATACGCAGTATTTT. Translation: CAISEGAVSSTDTQYF.

This clonotype was seen more than once but under ten times. The chain has TRBV24-1 and TRBJ2-4; D unclear. CDR1 is KGHDR, CDR2 SFDVKD, per germline. This CDR3 has 14 residues. Trimming shortened V by 2 bases and J by 5 bases, and 9 bases separated the two germline ends. The CDR3 sequence is CATSDWADENIQYF. CDR3 DNA: TGTGCCACCAGTGATTGGGCCGACGAAAACATTCAGTACTTC.

This clonotype was counted between two and nine times. This chain connects TRBV6-1 to TRBJ2-7, with D possibly being TRBD2 (5 bases). CDR3 length: 14 amino acids. Trimming took off 10 bases at V and 2 bases at J, with 18 bases between the two ends. Germline CDR1 MNHNS, CDR2 SASEGT. The CDR3 reads CAKVTEGAAYEQYF. The CDR3 DNA reads TGTGCCAAAGTAACCGAGGGAGCGGCCTACGAGCAGTACTTC.

This clonotype was counted many times. The chain joins TRBV29-1 to TRBJ2-7; D is ambiguous. CDR3 length: 12 residues. CDR1 is SQVTM and CDR2 is ANQGSEA in the germline V gene. V was clipped by 4 bases and J by 2 bases, with 9 bases between them. The CDR3 region is CSVAGDTYEQYF. The DNA for the CDR3 is TGCAGCGTTGCAGGAGATACCTACGAGCAGTACTTC.

This clonotype was detected only a few times. This chain joins TRBV5-1 and TRBJ2-1; 10 nucleotides line up with TRBD2. The CDR3 runs to 15 residues. With 9 bases clipped from V and 3 bases from J, the junction kept 9 bases outside the gene matches. Germline V CDR1 and CDR2: SGHRS, YFSETQ. The CDR3 nucleotides read TGCGCCACCACCCCCGGGACTAGCGACTACAATGAGCAGTTCTTC. Translation: CATTPGTSDYNEQFF.

This clonotype was detected ten times or more. The chain is built from TRBV19 and TRBJ1-1; D perhaps matches TRBD1 (5 bases). This CDR3 region has 14 residues. Trimming shortened V by 5 bases and J by 1 base, and 11 bases separated the two germline ends. CDR1 and CDR2 (germline): LNHDA, SQIVND (reference sequence). The CDR3 region has the DNA TGTGCCAGTAGTCCCCAGACAGAGAACACTGAAGCTTTCTTT. Protein product: CASSPQTENTEAFF.

This clonotype was counted only a few times. This chain links TRBV11-1 with TRBJ2-6; 8 nucleotides agree with TRBD1. Germline CDR1 reads SGHAT; CDR2 reads FQDESV (reference sequence). Unmatched junction bases numbered 6, after V lost 6 bases and J lost 2 bases. The CDR3 runs to 16 residues. CDR3 coding DNA: TGTGCCAGCAGTTCGCAGGGGGCTACTGGGGCCAACGTCCTGACTTTC. Translated: CASSSQGATGANVLTF.

The gene calls are TRBV3-1 and TRBJ2-3, with 9 bases identical to TRBD2. Germline V gene data show CDR1 as LGHDT and CDR2 as YNNKEL (reference sequence). V shed 6 bases, J shed 4 bases, and the junction held 8 bases outside the gene matches. There are 15 residues in the CDR3. The CDR3 sequence: CASSGGLAPPDTQYF. The CDR3 bases are TGTGCCAGCAGTGGGGGACTAGCCCCCCCAGATACGCAGTATTTT.

With regard to this clonotype: A much larger clone lies a single base off, so this may be a read error. The chain employs TRBV28 and TRBJ1-6; the D is unclear. V was pared by 10 bases and J by 9 bases, with 16 bases between. The CDR3 consists of 13 residues. CDR1 MDHEN and CDR2 SYDVKM come from the germline V gene. Here the CDR3 reads CANKVGESSPLHF. The CDR3 DNA reads as TGTGCCAACAAGGTGGGAGAGAGTTCACCCCTCCACTTT.

Points on this clonotype: Possible read error: a much larger clone is one base away. The chain combines TRBV28 with TRBJ2-1, with D possibly being TRBD2 (5 bases). This CDR3 has 16 amino acids. Germline CDR1 reads MDHEN; CDR2 reads SYDVKM. The CDR3 here is CASGLQSRGAYDEQFF. CDR3 DNA sequence: TGTGCCAGCGGATTACAGAGCCGGGGAGCCTACGATGAGCAGTTCTTC.

The rearrangement links TRBV24-1 to TRBJ2-3, with 13 bases fitting TRBD2. Germline V CDR1 and CDR2: KGHDR, SFDVKD. V was pared by 0 bases and J by 2 bases, with 16 bases of the junction left unmatched. CDR3 size: 22 residues. As DNA, the CDR3 is TGTGCCACCAGTGATTTGTCACATGGACTAGCGGGAGTGGGCTCCCCCACAGATACGCAGTATTTT. This gives the protein CATSDLSHGLAGVGSPTDTQYF.

This clonotype was seen at least ten times. The chain recombines TRBV24-1 with TRBJ2-5; 11 nucleotides align to TRBD2. There are 17 residues in the CDR3. Looked up from germline, CDR1 is KGHDR and CDR2 is SFDVKD. After removal of 3 bases from V and 5 bases from J, the junction contained 10 bases not matched to a gene. CDR3 residues: CATSDRSGRAFEETQYF. CDR3 DNA sequence: TGTGCCACCAGTGATCGTAGCGGGAGGGCCTTTGAGGAGACCCAGTACTTC.

The chain couples TRBV5-6 to TRBJ2-5; 10 nucleotides agree with TRBD2. The V gene end was trimmed by 0 bases and the J gene end by 5 bases; junction bases not matched to a gene: 4. This CDR3 has 15 amino acids. Germline V gene data show CDR1 as SGHDT and CDR2 as YYEEEE. CDR3 DNA sequence: TGTGCCAGCAGCTTGGTCGGGACTAGCGACGAGACCCAGTACTTC. This gives the protein CASSLVGTSDETQYF.